This entry lists 27 T cell receptor beta chains sequenced from one sample in a study of shared clonotypes between healthy human individuals. Naive CD8 cells lacked CD45RO, underwent positive selection for CCR7 and left out terminally differentiated effector memory CD45RA+ cells. TCRdb's table, derived via immunoSEQ multiplex PCR, lists solely in-frame clones and lacks some. The table includes roughly 570,000 clones, nearly 98% detected once. The specimen sequenced was naive CD8+ T cells sorted from blood. The receptors shown here come from a man in his thirties or forties in good health.

This chain uses TRBV19 with TRBJ2-3; tentatively, D is TRBD1 (6 bases). V lost 3 bases and J lost 0, with 13 bases in between. Germline V lookup: CDR1 LNHDA, CDR2 SQIVND (reference sequence). CDR3 length: 16 amino acids. The CDR3 region is CASSIGTTASTDTQYF. DNA for the CDR3: TGTGCCAGTAGTATCGGGACAACTGCTAGCACAGATACGCAGTATTTT. Full variable domain (rest looked up from reference TRBV19 and TRBJ2-3): DGGITQSPKYLFRKEGQNVTLSCEQNLNHDAMYWYRQDPGQGLRLIYYSQIVNDFQKGDIAEGYSVSREKKESFPLTVTSAQKNPTAFYLCASSIGTTASTDTQYFGPGTRLTVL.

This clone turned up a few times. The V gene is TRBV13, the J gene TRBJ2-5; D call uncertain. The ends were cut back, 5 bases at V and 0 bases at J, with 10 bases in the middle. The CDR3 extends over 14 amino acids. The V gene's germline CDR1 is PRHDT and CDR2 FYEKMQ (reference sequence). The CDR3 sequence: CASSPDRYQETQYF. The CDR3 DNA reads as TGTGCCAGCAGCCCTGACCGGTACCAAGAGACCCAGTACTTC.

The J gene is TRBJ1-2, the V gene TRBV28, with D unclear. There are 15 residues in the CDR3. Trimming shortened V by 5 bases and J by 8 bases, and 21 bases separated the two germline ends. The V gene's germline CDR1 is MDHEN and CDR2 SYDVKM. The CDR3 DNA follows: TGTGCCAGCAGTCCGTCCTCCGTAGGGAGTGGCGGCTACACCTTC. Translating gives CASSPSSVGSGGYTF.

V gene TRBV27 combines with J gene TRBJ2-2; TRBD2 agrees at 12 bases. Germline assignment: CDR1 MNHEY and CDR2 SMNVEV (reference sequence). V lost 4 bases and J lost 11; bases outside the gene matches: 8. CDR3 length: 15 amino acids. CDR3 in amino acids: CASSSLLAGGGELFF. In nucleotides, the CDR3 is TGTGCCAGCAGTTCACTACTAGCGGGAGGAGGAGAGCTGTTTTTT.

V usage is TRBV30 and J usage is TRBJ2-2; no clear D. The CDR3 contains 16 residues. The V end lost 4 bases, the J end lost 6 bases, and 21 bases lay between the germline ends. The germline CDR1 and CDR2 sequences are GTSNPN and SVGIG (reference sequence). CDR3 sequence reads: CAWTSGKGYIAGELFF. The CDR3 nucleotides read TGTGCCTGGACCTCTGGGAAAGGGTATATCGCCGGGGAGCTGTTTTTT.

The chain employs TRBV7-9 and TRBJ2-7, with TRBD1 matching over 8 bases. The germline V gene encodes CDR1 SEHNR and CDR2 FQNEAQ (reference sequence). V lost 2 bases and J lost 7; bases outside the gene matches: 13. The CDR3 contains 16 residues. CDR3 coding DNA: TGTGCCAGCAGCTTAAACAGGGGGGAGTTCGGAGGTGAGCAGTACTTC. Translation gives CASSLNRGEFGGEQYF.

The J gene is TRBJ2-7, the V gene TRBV9, with 9 bases that match TRBD1. The CDR3 consists of 14 residues. CDR1 and CDR2 (germline): SGDLS, YYNGEE. With V trimmed by 3 bases and J by 5 bases, 6 bases remained unmatched. Here the CDR3 DNA reads TGTGCCAGCAGCGAACGGGACAGGGTACACGAGCAGTACTTC. This codes for CASSERDRVHEQYF.

J is TRBJ2-7 and V is TRBV7-2; perhaps TRBD2 as D (5 bases). Germline values: CDR1 SGHTA, CDR2 FQGNSA. The V gene lost 1 base and the J gene lost 5 bases, with 9 bases spanning the gap. There are 13 residues in the CDR3. The CDR3 DNA is TGTGCCAGCAGCTTAGTACCCGGGAACGAGCAGTACTTC. Translating it yields CASSLVPGNEQYF.

CDR3 amino acids: CASSSALGTSGSYEQYF. In nucleotides, the CDR3 is TGTGCCAGCAGCTCAGCTCTAGGGACTAGCGGCTCCTACGAGCAGTACTTC. The V and J genes are TRBV13 and TRBJ2-7; TRBD2 aligns across 11 bases. Looked up from germline, CDR1 is PRHDT and CDR2 is FYEKMQ (reference sequence). With 4 bases clipped from V and 0 bases from J, the junction kept 8 bases outside the gene matches. The CDR3 is made up of 17 amino acids.

The V and J genes are TRBV6-5 and TRBJ2-3; possibly TRBD1 for D (6 bases). V was pared by 6 bases and J by 1 base, with 8 bases between. The CDR3 loop spans 13 amino acids. Per germline, CDR1 MNHEY and CDR2 SVGAGI. The CDR3 region is CASRSGGTDTQYF. CDR3 nucleotide sequence: TGTGCCAGCAGGTCAGGGGGCACAGATACGCAGTATTTT.

This chain links TRBV30 with TRBJ1-1; 8 bases map to TRBD1. Germline-derived CDR1 and CDR2 are GTSNPN and SVGIG (reference sequence). After removal of 2 bases from V and 12 bases from J, the junction contained 5 bases not matched to a gene. The CDR3 spans 11 residues. The CDR3 loop is CAWSNDRGPFF. The CDR3 DNA follows: TGTGCCTGGAGTAACGACAGGGGCCCTTTCTTT.

The chain has TRBV7-9 and TRBJ2-1; 7 positions agree with TRBD2. Looked up from germline, CDR1 is SEHNR and CDR2 is FQNEAQ (reference sequence). The CDR3 runs 16 residues. J gave up 7 bases and V 0 bases, and 9 bases lay outside the gene matches. The CDR3 nucleotides are TGTGCCAGCAGCTTAGCAACGTGGGAGGGGAGGAATGAGCAGTTCTTC. Its protein is CASSLATWEGRNEQFF. Drawing the rest from reference TRBV7-9 and TRBJ2-1, the complete variable domain is DTGVSQNPRHKITKRGQNVTFRCDPISEHNRLYWYRQTLGQGPEFLTYFQNEAQLEKSRLLSDRFSAERPKGSFSTLEIQRTEQGDSAMYLCASSLATWEGRNEQFFGPGTRLTVL.

The chain carries TRBV30 and TRBJ2-3, with 12 bases aligning to TRBD2. From germline, CDR1 is GTSNPN and CDR2 SVGIG (reference sequence). CDR3 length equals 16 residues. The trim removed 0 bases at V and 6 bases at J, leaving 7 bases unmatched. The CDR3: CAWSVRLAGVWDTQYF. The CDR3 DNA reads TGTGCCTGGAGTGTACGACTAGCGGGAGTGTGGGATACGCAGTATTTT. The entire variable domain, with the rest obtained from reference TRBV30 and TRBJ2-3, is as follows: SQTIHQWPATLVQPVGSPLSLECTVEGTSNPNLYWYRQAAGRGLQLLFYSVGIGQISSEVPQNLSASRPQDRQFILSSKKLLLSDSGFYLCAWSVRLAGVWDTQYFGPGTRLTVL.

V usage is TRBV10-3 and J usage is TRBJ1-1; TRBD1 might be the D (6 bases). The V end was cut by 8 bases, the J end by 6 bases, with 13 bases between. The V gene's germline CDR1 is ENHRY and CDR2 SYGVKD. This CDR3 spans 12 amino acids. DNA for the CDR3: TGTGCCATCTCCTCGGGGGCTCCTGAAGCTTTCTTT. It yields the protein CAISSGAPEAFF.

The CDR3 DNA sequence: TGTGCCAGCAGCTACCCGGACCTAGCGGGAGTTGGCGATGAGCAGTTCTTC. Its protein is CASSYPDLAGVGDEQFF. The V and J genes are TRBV7-9 and TRBJ2-1; 10 nucleotides match TRBD2. Germline-derived CDR1 and CDR2 are SEHNR and FQNEAQ (reference sequence). CDR3 length equals 17 residues. Unmatched junction bases numbered 14, after V lost 4 bases and J lost 8 bases.

The gene calls are TRBV7-9 and TRBJ1-4, with a tentative D call TRBD1 (5 bases). V was pared by 1 base and J by 8 bases, with 17 bases between. This CDR3 has 16 amino acids. The V gene's germline CDR1 is SEHNR and CDR2 FQNEAQ (reference sequence). CDR3 nucleotide sequence: TGTGCCAGCAGCTTAGACGGTTGGGACGTAGAAGAAAAACTGTTTTTT. Its translation: CASSLDGWDVEEKLFF.

V and J are TRBV19 and TRBJ2-3; possibly TRBD1 for D (6 bases). CDR1 and CDR2 from the germline V gene are LNHDA and SQIVND (reference sequence). This CDR3 contains 13 residues. Trimming took off 7 bases at V and 2 bases at J, with 10 bases between the two ends. The CDR3 DNA is TGTGCCAGTAATGGACAGAACACAGATACGCAGTATTTT. Translated: CASNGQNTDTQYF.

This clone is a singleton in its sample. The gene calls are TRBV4-1 and TRBJ2-1; 11 nucleotides align to TRBD1. J was trimmed by 3 bases and V by 2 bases; bases with no gene match: 12. The CDR3 extends over 19 amino acids. The germline gives CDR1 MGHRA, CDR2 YSYEKL. The CDR3, as DNA: TGCGCCAGCAGCCAACGGACAGGGGGCGGGTTCTCTGGCTACAATGAGCAGTTCTTC. Translated, it gives CASSQRTGGGFSGYNEQFF.

V gene TRBV6-1 combines with J gene TRBJ1-5; weak D call: TRBD1 (5 bases). The germline CDR1 and CDR2 sequences are MNHNS and SASEGT. The CDR3 contains 13 residues. Trimming removed 2 bases from V and 7 bases from J, with 9 bases in between. Written as DNA, the CDR3 is TGTGCCAGCAGTGAATACGGGGACCAGCCCCAGCATTTT. Protein: CASSEYGDQPQHF.

The chain is built from TRBV7-3 and TRBJ1-2; D is unresolved. V shed 1 base and J shed 10 bases, with 19 bases lying between them. The CDR3 runs to 15 residues. Germline assignment: CDR1 SGHTA and CDR2 FQGTGA. In DNA, the CDR3 is TGTGCCAGCAGCTTAAGTCCAGGCGCCGCGGGTCCCTACACCTTC. Protein: CASSLSPGAAGPYTF.

The chain employs TRBV4-3 and TRBJ1-2, with 7 positions matching TRBD1. Germline V lookup: CDR1 LGHNA, CDR2 YSLEER. The CDR3 consists of 16 residues. J gave up 6 bases and V 2 bases, and 12 bases lay outside the gene matches. Written as DNA, the CDR3 is TGCGCCAGCAGCCAACCGGGACAGCGGGCCCCCGATGGCTACACCTTC. This gives the protein CASSQPGQRAPDGYTF.

This chain joins TRBV7-9 and TRBJ2-7; D unclear. Germline V gene sequence: CDR1 SEHNR, CDR2 FQNEAQ (reference sequence). The ends were cut back, 4 bases at V and 6 bases at J, with 19 bases in the middle. The CDR3 covers 15 residues. For the CDR3, the DNA is TGTGCCAGCAGCTACTGGTCCCAGCATGGACCCGAGCAGTACTTC. Translating gives CASSYWSQHGPEQYF.

The rearrangement joins TRBV13 to TRBJ2-7, with a tentative D call TRBD2 (6 bases). CDR1 and CDR2 (germline): PRHDT, FYEKMQ (reference sequence). V dropped 5 bases and J dropped 6 bases, with 17 bases sitting between them. This CDR3 has 14 amino acids. CDR3 sequence (DNA): TGTGCCAGCAGCGCGGGACTCGGGGTGATCGAGCAGTACTTC. This encodes CASSAGLGVIEQYF.

The chain couples TRBV5-1 to TRBJ2-2; 10 nucleotides agree with TRBD2. Germline loops: CDR1 SGHRS, CDR2 YFSETQ. V lost 4 bases, J lost 8 bases, and 8 bases stayed unmatched. This CDR3 contains 15 residues. CDR3 sequence: CASSLGLALLGELFF. CDR3 bases: TGCGCCAGCAGCCTGGGACTAGCGTTATTGGGGGAGCTGTTTTTT.

The gene calls are TRBV13 and TRBJ2-1; tentative D call: TRBD2 (6 bases). Germline loops: CDR1 PRHDT, CDR2 FYEKMQ (reference sequence). The CDR3 contains 13 residues. The V end was cut by 5 bases, the J end by 3 bases, with 8 bases between. This CDR3 reads CASSMTSYNEQFF. The CDR3 coding sequence is TGTGCCAGCAGCATGACTAGCTACAATGAGCAGTTCTTC. The full variable domain, with the rest looked up from reference TRBV13 and TRBJ2-1, is AAGVIQSPRHLIKEKRETATLKCYPIPRHDTVYWYQQGPGQDPQFLISFYEKMQSDKGSIPDRFSAQQFSDYHSELNMSSLELGDSALYFCASSMTSYNEQFFGPGTRLTVL.

Here the CDR3 DNA reads TGCAGCGTTGACGCTCCTAGCACAGATACGCAGTATTTT. Amino acids: CSVDAPSTDTQYF. This chain links TRBV29-1 with TRBJ2-3, with D unclear. The CDR3 has 13 amino acids. Germline lookup yields CDR1 SQVTM and CDR2 ANQGSEA. V shed 3 bases and J shed 0 bases, with 7 bases lying between them.

V usage is TRBV15 and J usage is TRBJ2-3, with 14 bases matching TRBD2. Germline trimming cut 3 bases from V and 4 bases from J; bases unmatched to any gene: 6. Germline CDR1 and CDR2: LNHNV and YYDKDF (reference sequence). The CDR3 totals 17 residues. The CDR3 here is CATSSVGLAGVSDTQYF. The CDR3 nucleotides read TGTGCCACCAGCAGTGTGGGACTAGCGGGAGTCTCAGATACGCAGTATTTT.